The 24 T cell receptor beta chains given below trace back to one sample, sequenced in a study of vaccination and CD4 T cells after COVID-19. These receptors have no identified antigens. Oncomine TCR Beta short-read sequencing was applied to DNA from cultured CD4+ T cells. TCRdb reprocessed the PCR reads with MiXCR, giving one entry per CDR3 protein. This table has about 5,000 distinct CDR3 sequences, 35% to 60% appearing once. Treatment of the sample: 10-day PBMC culture with coronavirus spike peptide pools or control peptides (ViraFEST assay). The sample taken for sequencing was CD4+ T cells from blood, cultured in vitro. The source of these receptors is a human donor who had recovered from COVID-19.

This clonotype was recorded a few times. The chain joins TRBV2 to TRBJ2-7; D perhaps matches TRBD1 (6 bases). Germline CDR1 reads SNHLY; CDR2 reads FYNNEI. The CDR3 loop spans 14 amino acids. V was clipped by 5 bases and J by 0 bases, with 11 bases between them. CDR3 bases: TGTGCCAGCAGTTATGACAGGAGCTCCTACGAGCAGTACTTC. It is translated as CASSYDRSSYEQYF.

This clonotype was counted only a few times. The chain has TRBV10-3 and TRBJ1-2; D perhaps matches TRBD1 (6 bases). The V end was cut by 6 bases, the J end by 0 bases, with 8 bases between. This CDR3 is built from 13 residues. Per the germline V gene, CDR1 is ENHRY and CDR2 is SYGVKD. The CDR3 loop reads CAIREGANYGYTF. The CDR3 DNA sequence: TGTGCCATCAGGGAGGGGGCTAACTATGGCTACACCTTC.

The chain carries TRBV21-1 and TRBJ2-5; the table's D call, TRBD1, has no DNA check behind it. TRBV21-1 is given as a pseudogene. The CDR3 is 16 amino acids. For the CDR3, the DNA is TGTACCAGCAGCAAAGACCCTGTTGGAGGGGATAAGACCCAGTACTTC. This gives the protein CTSSKDPVGGDKTQYF.

This chain links TRBV24-1 with TRBJ2-1, with 10 bases identical to TRBD2. This CDR3 region has 15 residues. V was clipped by 3 bases and J by 8 bases; unmatched bases: 6. Germline values: CDR1 KGHDR, CDR2 SFDVKD. Here the CDR3 reads CATSDPAGTSDEQFF. The CDR3 bases are TGTGCCACCAGTGATCCCGCCGGGACTAGCGATGAGCAGTTCTTC.

The chain is built from TRBV18 and TRBJ2-1, with D perhaps being TRBD1 or TRBD2 (5 bases each). The germline V gene encodes CDR1 KGHSH and CDR2 LQKENI. There are 14 residues in the CDR3. V was pared by 6 bases and J by 4 bases, with 13 bases between. The CDR3 loop is CASSDGWGYNEQFF. DNA for the CDR3: TGTGCCAGCTCCGACGGATGGGGGTACAATGAGCAGTTCTTC.

The chain couples TRBV11-3 to TRBJ2-7; tentatively, D is TRBD2 (5 bases). The germline V and J ends were trimmed by 0 bases and 3 bases, with 6 bases remaining between them. Per the germline V gene, CDR1 is SGHNT and CDR2 is YENEEA. CDR3 length: 13 amino acids. CDR3 nucleotide sequence: TGTGCCAGCAGCTTAGACGGGATCTACGAGCAGTACTTC. Protein sequence: CASSLDGIYEQYF.

The V call is TRBV10-1, the J call TRBJ2-1; D ambiguous. Germline CDR1 WNHNN, CDR2 SYGVQD (reference sequence). V lost 4 bases to trimming and J lost 6 bases, with 10 bases between them. CDR3 length: 13 residues. CDR3 loop: CASSVSLGNEQFF. The CDR3 DNA follows: TGCGCCAGCAGTGTGTCTTTAGGCAATGAGCAGTTCTTC.

This clonotype was counted once. The gene calls are TRBV29-1 and TRBJ2-1; 10 bases are a match to TRBD2. CDR3 length: 16 residues. The V gene end was trimmed by 6 bases and the J gene end by 4 bases; junction bases not matched to a gene: 12. CDR1 and CDR2 from the germline V gene are SQVTM and ANQGSEA. The CDR3 protein is CSVADGLAVGYNEQFF. In nucleotides, the CDR3 is TGCAGCGTGGCCGATGGACTAGCGGTGGGGTACAATGAGCAGTTCTTC.

This clonotype was seen a few times. The V call is TRBV7-2, the J call TRBJ2-7, with no clear D. Per germline, CDR1 SGHTA and CDR2 FQGNSA. The CDR3 runs 14 residues. Trimming shortened V by 4 bases and J by 0 bases, and 10 bases separated the two germline ends. The CDR3, as DNA: TGTGCCAGCAGCTCCGACCGGGTCTCCTACGAGCAGTACTTC. It encodes CASSSDRVSYEQYF.

The J gene is TRBJ2-2, the V gene TRBV12-3 or TRBV12-4; D gene uncertain. The CDR3 runs 15 residues. Trimming took 7 bases from V and 1 from J, leaving 13 bases between them. The CDR3 spells CASTRTGRNTGELFF. In DNA form, the CDR3 reads TGTGCCAGCACCCGAACCGGACGGAACACCGGGGAGCTGTTTTTT.

The chain has TRBV20-1 and TRBJ1-1; D is possibly TRBD1 (6 bases). Germline V lookup: CDR1 DFQATT, CDR2 SNEGSKA (reference sequence). V lost 1 base and J lost 4, with 22 bases in between. This CDR3 is 17 amino acids long. Here the CDR3 DNA reads TGCAGTGCTAGAGTTGGGGGGGGGCCGATACTCACCACTGAAGCTTTCTTT. Amino acid sequence: CSARVGGGPILTTEAFF.

This clonotype was detected a few times. V and J are TRBV24-1 and TRBJ2-1, with 7 bases identical to TRBD2. The germline gives CDR1 KGHDR, CDR2 SFDVKD. The ends lost 5 bases at V and 6 bases at J; junction bases unmatched: 9. The CDR3 has 15 amino acids. This CDR3 is CATSVSSGAINEQFF. For the CDR3, the DNA is TGTGCCACCAGTGTTTCTAGCGGAGCTATCAATGAGCAGTTCTTC.

The chain recombines TRBV7-9 with TRBJ2-7; 7 bases are shared with TRBD1. Germline trimming cut 0 bases from V and 11 bases from J; bases unmatched to any gene: 10. Germline V lookup: CDR1 SEHNR, CDR2 FQNEAQ (reference sequence). The CDR3 extends over 14 amino acids. The CDR3: CASSLAGQPPGEYF. The CDR3 bases are TGTGCCAGCAGCTTAGCGGGACAGCCACCTGGGGAGTACTTC.

The chain joins TRBV6-5 to TRBJ1-2; no definite D call. Trimming removed 2 bases from V and 8 bases from J, with 12 bases in between. This CDR3 spans 13 amino acids. Germline values: CDR1 MNHEY, CDR2 SVGAGI. The CDR3 is CASSYPAGGGYTF. CDR3 coding DNA: TGTGCCAGCAGTTACCCCGCCGGCGGAGGCTACACCTTC.

Within the sample, this clonotype is large (0.1 to 1%). The chain links TRBV4-3 to TRBJ2-7; D is possibly TRBD1 or TRBD2 (7 bases each). Germline values: CDR1 LGHNA, CDR2 YSLEER. The V gene lost 0 bases and the J gene lost 3 bases, with 27 bases spanning the gap. The CDR3 extends over 20 amino acids. The CDR3 reads CASSQERLQGVAGESYEQYF. CDR3 nucleotides: TGCGCCAGCAGCCAAGAACGGCTCCAGGGGGTCGCGGGAGAGAGCTACGAGCAGTACTTC.

This clonotype was observed a few times. The gene calls are TRBV7-8 and TRBJ2-6; TRBD1 or TRBD2 may be the D gene (5 bases each). This CDR3 is built from 16 residues. V dropped 7 bases and J dropped 2 bases, with 15 bases sitting between them. Germline values: CDR1 SGHVS, CDR2 FQNEAQ. The CDR3 sequence: CASTPSGGAGANVLTF. For the CDR3, the DNA is TGTGCCAGCACCCCTAGTGGGGGAGCTGGGGCCAACGTCCTGACTTTC.

The chain has TRBV7-9 and TRBJ1-1; D gene ambiguous. The CDR3 runs 15 residues. Trimming pared 2 bases from V and 3 bases from J, leaving 13 bases between. Germline CDR1 SEHNR, CDR2 FQNEAQ (reference sequence). The CDR3 nucleotides are TGTGCCAGCAGCTTACTCGTCCACGAGGACACTGAAGCTTTCTTT. It specifies CASSLLVHEDTEAFF.

Relative to its sample, this clonotype is medium-sized. This chain connects TRBV2 to TRBJ2-4; D assignment may be TRBD1 or TRBD2 (5 bases each). Between the trimmed V and J ends, which lost 7 bases and 5 bases, there was a span of 15 bases. The germline V gene has CDR1 SNHLY and CDR2 FYNNEI. This CDR3 has 14 residues. This CDR3 reads CASTGPRGENIQYF. The CDR3 DNA follows: TGTGCCAGCACCGGCCCTCGAGGGGAAAACATTCAGTACTTC.

Within the sample, this clonotype is hyperexpanded. The rearrangement joins TRBV2 to TRBJ2-1; no clear D. CDR1 and CDR2 (germline): SNHLY, FYNNEI. V lost 7 bases to trimming and J lost 10 bases, with 17 bases between them. This CDR3 is 13 amino acids long. CDR3 nucleotide sequence: TGTGCCAGCAATCGTATAGACCCTTCGGAGCAGTTCTTC. This gives the protein CASNRIDPSEQFF.

This chain uses TRBV11-2 with TRBJ2-2; 10 bases fit TRBD1. Germline V CDR1 and CDR2: SGHAT, FQNNGV. This CDR3 comprises 15 residues. Losses at the gene ends were 5 bases for V and 6 bases for J; bases not matched to a gene: 6. CDR3 nucleotide sequence: TGTGCCAGCAGCCTCGGGACAGGGGTTGCCGGGGAGCTGTTTTTT. It encodes CASSLGTGVAGELFF.

The chain recombines TRBV7-2 with TRBJ2-5; 10 nucleotides align to TRBD1. There are 17 residues in the CDR3. Germline V gene lookup returns CDR1 SGHTA and CDR2 FQGNSA. V trimming: 5 bases; J trimming: 3 bases; junction bases outside the gene matches: 12. CDR3: CASSPPGQGVGKETQYF. The CDR3 bases are TGTGCCAGCAGCCCCCCCGGACAGGGGGTAGGAAAAGAGACCCAGTACTTC.

The J gene is TRBJ2-2, the V gene TRBV4-2; the match to TRBD1 covers 10 bases. In germline, CDR1 is LGHNA, CDR2 YNFKEQ. This CDR3 has 18 residues. Trimming at V came to 0 bases and at J to 7 bases, leaving 11 bases not matched to a gene. CDR3 loop: CASSQDPPGQGRVGELFF. The CDR3 DNA reads as TGTGCCAGCAGCCAAGATCCCCCGGGACAGGGGCGCGTCGGGGAGCTGTTTTTT.

The sample holds a few counts of this clonotype. The rearrangement joins TRBV15 to TRBJ1-1; 7 nucleotides align to TRBD1. This CDR3 spans 15 amino acids. With V trimmed by 1 base and J by 5 bases, 7 bases remained unmatched. Germline CDR1 reads LNHNV; CDR2 reads YYDKDF (reference sequence). The CDR3: CATSRGAGGFTEAFF. The CDR3 bases are TGTGCCACCAGCAGAGGGGCAGGGGGTTTTACTGAAGCTTTCTTT.

This chain connects TRBV12-3 or TRBV12-4 to TRBJ1-1; D uncertain. V lost 0 bases and J 2 bases, leaving 7 bases between the germline ends. This CDR3 region has 14 residues. CDR3 sequence: CASSLAAQNTEAFF. The CDR3 bases are TGTGCCAGCAGTTTAGCCGCTCAAAACACTGAAGCTTTCTTT.